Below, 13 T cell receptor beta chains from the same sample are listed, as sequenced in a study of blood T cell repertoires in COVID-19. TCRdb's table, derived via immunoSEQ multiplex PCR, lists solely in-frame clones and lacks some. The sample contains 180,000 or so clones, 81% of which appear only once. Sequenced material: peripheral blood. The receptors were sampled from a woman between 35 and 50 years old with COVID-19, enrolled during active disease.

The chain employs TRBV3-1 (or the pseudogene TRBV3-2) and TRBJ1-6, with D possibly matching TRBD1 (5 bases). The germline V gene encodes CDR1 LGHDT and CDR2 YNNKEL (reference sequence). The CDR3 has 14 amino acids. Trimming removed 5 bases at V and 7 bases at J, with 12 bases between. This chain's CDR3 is CASSGTAHNSPLHF. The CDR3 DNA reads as TGTGCCAGCAGCGGGACTGCCCACAATTCACCCCTCCACTTT.

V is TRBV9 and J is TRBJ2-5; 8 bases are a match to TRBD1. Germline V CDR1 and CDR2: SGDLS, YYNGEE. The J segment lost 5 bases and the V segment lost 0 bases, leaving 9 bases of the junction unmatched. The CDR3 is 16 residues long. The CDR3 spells CASSVGGRGLGETQYF. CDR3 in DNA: TGTGCCAGCAGCGTAGGGGGCAGGGGGCTAGGGGAGACCCAGTACTTC.

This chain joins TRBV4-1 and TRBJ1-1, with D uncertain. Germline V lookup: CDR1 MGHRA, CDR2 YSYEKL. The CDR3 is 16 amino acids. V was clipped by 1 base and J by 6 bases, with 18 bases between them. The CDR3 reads CASSQVSTPGSSEAFF. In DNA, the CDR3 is TGCGCCAGCAGCCAAGTCTCCACACCCGGGAGTTCTGAAGCTTTCTTT.

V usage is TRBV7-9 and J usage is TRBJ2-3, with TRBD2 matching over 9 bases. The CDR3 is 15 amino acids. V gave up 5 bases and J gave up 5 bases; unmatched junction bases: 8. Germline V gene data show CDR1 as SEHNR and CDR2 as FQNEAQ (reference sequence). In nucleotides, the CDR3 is TGTGCCAGCAGCCCACAGGGACTAGCCCAAGATACGCAGTATTTT. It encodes CASSPQGLAQDTQYF.

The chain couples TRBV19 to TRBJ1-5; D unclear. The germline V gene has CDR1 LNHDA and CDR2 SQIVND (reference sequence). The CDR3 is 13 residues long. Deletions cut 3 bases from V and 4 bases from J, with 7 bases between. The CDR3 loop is CASSIVVNQPQHF. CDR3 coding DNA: TGTGCCAGTAGTATCGTAGTGAATCAGCCCCAGCATTTT.

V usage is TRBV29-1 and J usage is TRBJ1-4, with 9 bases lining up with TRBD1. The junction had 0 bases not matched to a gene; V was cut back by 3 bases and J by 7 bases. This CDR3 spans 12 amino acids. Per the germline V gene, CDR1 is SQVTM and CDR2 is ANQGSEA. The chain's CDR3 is CSVEDRGEKLFF. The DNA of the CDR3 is TGCAGCGTTGAGGACAGGGGTGAAAAACTGTTTTTT.

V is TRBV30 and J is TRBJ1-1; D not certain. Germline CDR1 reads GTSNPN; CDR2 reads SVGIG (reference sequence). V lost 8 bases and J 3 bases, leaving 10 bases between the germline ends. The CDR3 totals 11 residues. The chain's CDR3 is CAGMRDTEAFF. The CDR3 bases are TGTGCCGGAATGCGGGACACTGAAGCTTTCTTT.

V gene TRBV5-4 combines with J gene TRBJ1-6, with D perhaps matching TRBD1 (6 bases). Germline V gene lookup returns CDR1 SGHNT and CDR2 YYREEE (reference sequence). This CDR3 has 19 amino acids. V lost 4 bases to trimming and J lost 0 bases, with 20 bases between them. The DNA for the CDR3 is TGTGCCAGCAGCACGGTAAAAGGGACACCAAGCTCCTATAATTCACCCCTCCACTTT. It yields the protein CASSTVKGTPSSYNSPLHF.

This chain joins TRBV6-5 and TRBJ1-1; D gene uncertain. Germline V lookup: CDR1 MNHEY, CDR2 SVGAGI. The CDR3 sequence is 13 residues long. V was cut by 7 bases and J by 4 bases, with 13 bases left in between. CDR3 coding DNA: TGTGCCAGCAAGACCCCGGGAGTCACTGAAGCTTTCTTT. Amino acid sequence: CASKTPGVTEAFF.

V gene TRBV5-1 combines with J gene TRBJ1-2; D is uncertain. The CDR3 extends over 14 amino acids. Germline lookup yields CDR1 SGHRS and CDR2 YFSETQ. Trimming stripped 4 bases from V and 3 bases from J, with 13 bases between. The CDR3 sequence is CASSLWPGDYGYTF. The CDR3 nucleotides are TGCGCCAGCAGCCTTTGGCCGGGAGACTATGGCTACACCTTC. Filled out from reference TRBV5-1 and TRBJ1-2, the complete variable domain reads KAGVTQTPRYLIKTRGQQVTLSCSPISGHRSVSWYQQTPGQGLQFLFEYFSETQRNKGNFPGRFSGRQFSNSRSEMNVSTLELGDSALYLCASSLWPGDYGYTFGSGTRLTVV.

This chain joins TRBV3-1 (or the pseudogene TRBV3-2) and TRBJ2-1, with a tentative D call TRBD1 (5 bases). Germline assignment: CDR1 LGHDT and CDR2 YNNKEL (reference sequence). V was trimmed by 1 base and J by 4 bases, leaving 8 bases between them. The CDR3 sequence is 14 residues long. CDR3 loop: CASSQGQLYNEQFF. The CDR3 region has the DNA TGTGCCAGCAGCCAAGGACAGTTGTACAATGAGCAGTTCTTC.

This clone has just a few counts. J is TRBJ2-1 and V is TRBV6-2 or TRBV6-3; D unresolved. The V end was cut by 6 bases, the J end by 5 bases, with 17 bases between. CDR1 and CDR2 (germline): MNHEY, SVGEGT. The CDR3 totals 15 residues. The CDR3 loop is CASSLTGSQHNEQFF. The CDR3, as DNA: TGTGCCAGCAGCCTAACCGGGTCGCAGCACAATGAGCAGTTCTTC.

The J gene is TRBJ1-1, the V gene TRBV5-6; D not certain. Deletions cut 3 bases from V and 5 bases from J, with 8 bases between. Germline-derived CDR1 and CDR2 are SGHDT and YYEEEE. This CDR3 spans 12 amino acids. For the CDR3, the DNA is TGTGCCAGCAGCTACGGGAGGACTGAAGCTTTCTTT. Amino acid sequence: CASSYGRTEAFF.